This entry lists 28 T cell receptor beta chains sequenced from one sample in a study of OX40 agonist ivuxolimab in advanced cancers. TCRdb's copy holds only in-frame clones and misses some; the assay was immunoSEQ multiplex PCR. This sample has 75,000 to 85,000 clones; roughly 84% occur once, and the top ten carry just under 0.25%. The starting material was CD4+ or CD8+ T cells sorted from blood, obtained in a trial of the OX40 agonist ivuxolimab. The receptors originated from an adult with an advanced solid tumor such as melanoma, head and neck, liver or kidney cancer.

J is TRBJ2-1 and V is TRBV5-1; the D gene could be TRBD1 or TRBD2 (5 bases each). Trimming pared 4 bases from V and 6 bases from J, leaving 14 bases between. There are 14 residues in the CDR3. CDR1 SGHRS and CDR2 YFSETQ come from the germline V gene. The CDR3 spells CASSQGRMGNEQFF. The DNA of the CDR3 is TGCGCCAGCAGCCAGGGACGCATGGGCAATGAGCAGTTCTTC.

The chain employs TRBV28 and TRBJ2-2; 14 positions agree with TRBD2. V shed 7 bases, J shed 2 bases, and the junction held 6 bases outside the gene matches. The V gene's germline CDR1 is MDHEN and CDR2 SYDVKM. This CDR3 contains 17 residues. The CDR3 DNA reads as TGTGCCAGCACCGCGACTAGCGGGAGGGTCAACACCGGGGAGCTGTTTTTT. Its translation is CASTATSGRVNTGELFF.

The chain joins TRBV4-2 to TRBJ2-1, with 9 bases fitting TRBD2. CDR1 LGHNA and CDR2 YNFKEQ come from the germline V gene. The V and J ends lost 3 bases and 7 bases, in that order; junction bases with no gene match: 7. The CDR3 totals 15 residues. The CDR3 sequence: CASSQDSGSSNEQFF. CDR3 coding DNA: TGTGCCAGCAGCCAGGATAGCGGGAGTTCTAATGAGCAGTTCTTC.

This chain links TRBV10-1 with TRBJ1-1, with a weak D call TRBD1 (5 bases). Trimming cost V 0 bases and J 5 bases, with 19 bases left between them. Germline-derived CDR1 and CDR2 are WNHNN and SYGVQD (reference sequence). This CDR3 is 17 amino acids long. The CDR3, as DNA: TGCGCCAGCAGTGAGTCGGGGGGTGGCAGAAAGGATACTGAAGCTTTCTTT. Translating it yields CASSESGGGRKDTEAFF.

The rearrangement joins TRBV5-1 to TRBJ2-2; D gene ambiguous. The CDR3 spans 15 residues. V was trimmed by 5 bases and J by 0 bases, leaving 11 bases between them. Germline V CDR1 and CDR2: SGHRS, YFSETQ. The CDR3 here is CASSELHSNTGELFF. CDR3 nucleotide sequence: TGCGCCAGCAGTGAGCTCCATTCGAACACCGGGGAGCTGTTTTTT.

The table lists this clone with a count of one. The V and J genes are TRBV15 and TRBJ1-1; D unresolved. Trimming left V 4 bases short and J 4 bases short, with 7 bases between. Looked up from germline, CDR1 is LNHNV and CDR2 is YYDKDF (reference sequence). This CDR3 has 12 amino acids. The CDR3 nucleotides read TGTGCCACCAGCAAGGATTCCACTGAAGCTTTCTTT. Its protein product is CATSKDSTEAFF.

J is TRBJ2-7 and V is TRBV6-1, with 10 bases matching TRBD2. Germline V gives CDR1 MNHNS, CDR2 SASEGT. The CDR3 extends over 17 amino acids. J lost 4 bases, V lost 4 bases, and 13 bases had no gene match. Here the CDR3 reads CASSVFSLIAGGYEQYF. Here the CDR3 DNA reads TGTGCCAGCAGTGTTTTCTCTCTTATAGCGGGGGGATACGAGCAGTACTTC.

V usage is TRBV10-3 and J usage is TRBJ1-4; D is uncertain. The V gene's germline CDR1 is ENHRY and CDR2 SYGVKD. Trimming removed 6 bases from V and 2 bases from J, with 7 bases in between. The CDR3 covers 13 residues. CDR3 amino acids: CAIRGNTNEKLFF. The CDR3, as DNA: TGTGCCATCAGGGGGAACACTAATGAAAAACTGTTTTTT.

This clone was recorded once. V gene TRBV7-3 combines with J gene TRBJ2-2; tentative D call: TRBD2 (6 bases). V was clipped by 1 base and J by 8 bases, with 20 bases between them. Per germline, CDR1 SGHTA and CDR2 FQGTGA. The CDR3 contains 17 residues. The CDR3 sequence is CASSLNSGVQETGELFF. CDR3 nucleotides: TGTGCCAGCAGCTTAAATTCGGGGGTTCAAGAAACTGGGGAGCTGTTTTTT.

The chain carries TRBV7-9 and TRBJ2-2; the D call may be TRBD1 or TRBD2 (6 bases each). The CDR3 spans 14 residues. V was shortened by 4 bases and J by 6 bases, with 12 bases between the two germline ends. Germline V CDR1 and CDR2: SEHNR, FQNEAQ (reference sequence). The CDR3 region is CASSSGGGSGELFF. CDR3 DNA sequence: TGTGCCAGCAGCTCCGGAGGGGGATCCGGGGAGCTGTTTTTT.

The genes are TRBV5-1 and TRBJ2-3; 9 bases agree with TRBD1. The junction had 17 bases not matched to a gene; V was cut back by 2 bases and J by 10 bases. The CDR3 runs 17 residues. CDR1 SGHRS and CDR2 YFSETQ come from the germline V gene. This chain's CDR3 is CASSFSRDREDWGPQYF. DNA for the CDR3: TGCGCCAGCAGCTTCTCACGGGACAGGGAAGATTGGGGTCCGCAGTATTTT.

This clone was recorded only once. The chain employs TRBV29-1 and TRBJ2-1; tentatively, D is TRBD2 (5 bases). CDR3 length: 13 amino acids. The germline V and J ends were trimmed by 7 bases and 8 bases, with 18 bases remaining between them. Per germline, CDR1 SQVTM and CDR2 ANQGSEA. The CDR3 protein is CSAFDLQRDEQFF. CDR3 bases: TGCAGCGCCTTTGACCTCCAGAGGGATGAGCAGTTCTTC.

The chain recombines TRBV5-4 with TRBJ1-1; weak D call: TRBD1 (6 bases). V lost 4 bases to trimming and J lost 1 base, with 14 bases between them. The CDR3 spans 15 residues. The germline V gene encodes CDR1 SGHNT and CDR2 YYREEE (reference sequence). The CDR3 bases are TGTGCCAGCAGCCGAGCCGAACAGGGGAACACTGAAGCTTTCTTT. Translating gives CASSRAEQGNTEAFF.

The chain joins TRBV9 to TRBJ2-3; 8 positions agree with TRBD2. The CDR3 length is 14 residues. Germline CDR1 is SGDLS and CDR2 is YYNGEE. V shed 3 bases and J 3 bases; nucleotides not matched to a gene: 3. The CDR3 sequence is CASSEAGGTDTQYF. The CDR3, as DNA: TGTGCCAGCAGCGAGGCGGGAGGTACAGATACGCAGTATTTT.

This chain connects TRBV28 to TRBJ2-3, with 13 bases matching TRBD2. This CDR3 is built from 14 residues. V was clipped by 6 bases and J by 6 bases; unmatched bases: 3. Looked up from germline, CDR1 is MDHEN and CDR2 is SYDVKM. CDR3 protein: CASRLTSGRDTQYF. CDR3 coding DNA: TGTGCCAGCAGGTTGACTAGCGGGAGGGATACGCAGTATTTT.

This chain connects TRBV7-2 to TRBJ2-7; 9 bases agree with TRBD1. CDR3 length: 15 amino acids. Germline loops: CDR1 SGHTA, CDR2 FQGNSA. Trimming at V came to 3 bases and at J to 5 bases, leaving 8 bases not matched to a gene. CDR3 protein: CASSFTGQGFDEQYF. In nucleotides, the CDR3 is TGTGCCAGCAGCTTTACGGGACAGGGATTTGACGAGCAGTACTTC. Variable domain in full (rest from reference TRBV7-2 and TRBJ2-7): GAGVSQSPSNKVTEKGKDVELRCDPISGHTALYWYRQSLGQGLEFLIYFQGNSAPDKSGLPSDRFSAERTGGSVSTLTIQRTQQEDSAVYLCASSFTGQGFDEQYFGPGTRLTVT.

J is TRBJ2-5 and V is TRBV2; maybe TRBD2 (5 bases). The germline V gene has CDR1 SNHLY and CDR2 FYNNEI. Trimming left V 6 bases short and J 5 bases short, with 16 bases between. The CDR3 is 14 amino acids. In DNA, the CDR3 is TGTGCCAGCAGCACAAGCGTGCCGGGGGAGACCCAGTACTTC. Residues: CASSTSVPGETQYF.

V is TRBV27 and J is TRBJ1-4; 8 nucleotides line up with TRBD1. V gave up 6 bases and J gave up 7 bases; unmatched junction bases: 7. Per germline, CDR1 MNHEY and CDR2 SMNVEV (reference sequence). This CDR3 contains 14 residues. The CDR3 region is CASSRQGMSEKLFF. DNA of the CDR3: TGTGCCAGCAGCAGACAGGGGATGAGTGAAAAACTGTTTTTT. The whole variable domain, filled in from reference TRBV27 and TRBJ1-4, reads EAQVTQNPRYLITVTGKKLTVTCSQNMNHEYMSWYRQDPGLGLRQIYYSMNVEVTDKGDVPEGYKVSRKEKRNFPLILESPSPNQTSLYFCASSRQGMSEKLFFGSGTQLSVL.

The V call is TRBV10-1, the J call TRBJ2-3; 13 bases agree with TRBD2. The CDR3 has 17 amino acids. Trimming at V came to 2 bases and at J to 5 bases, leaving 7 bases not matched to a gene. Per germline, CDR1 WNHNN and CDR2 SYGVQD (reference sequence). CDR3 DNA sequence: TGCGCCAGCAGTGAGAATGGACTAGCGGGAGTCGGAGATACGCAGTATTTT. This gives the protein CASSENGLAGVGDTQYF.

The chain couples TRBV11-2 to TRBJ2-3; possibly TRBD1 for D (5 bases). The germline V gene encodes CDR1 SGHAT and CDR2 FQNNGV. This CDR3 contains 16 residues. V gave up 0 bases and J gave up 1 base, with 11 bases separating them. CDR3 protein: CASSLDSSRGTDTQYF. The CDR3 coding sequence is TGTGCCAGCAGCTTAGACTCGAGCAGGGGCACAGATACGCAGTATTTT.

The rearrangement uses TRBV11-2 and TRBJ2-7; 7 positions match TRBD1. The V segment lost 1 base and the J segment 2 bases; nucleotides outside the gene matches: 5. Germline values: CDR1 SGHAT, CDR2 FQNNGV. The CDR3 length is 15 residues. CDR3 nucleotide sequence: TGTGCCAGCAGCTTAGTGGCAGGGGGAACCTACGAGCAGTACTTC. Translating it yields CASSLVAGGTYEQYF.

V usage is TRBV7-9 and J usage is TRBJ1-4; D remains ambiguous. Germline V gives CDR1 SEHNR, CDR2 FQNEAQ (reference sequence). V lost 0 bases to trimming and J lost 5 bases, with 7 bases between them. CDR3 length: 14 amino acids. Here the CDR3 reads CASSLALTNEKLFF. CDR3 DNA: TGTGCCAGCAGCTTAGCCCTAACGAATGAAAAACTGTTTTTT.

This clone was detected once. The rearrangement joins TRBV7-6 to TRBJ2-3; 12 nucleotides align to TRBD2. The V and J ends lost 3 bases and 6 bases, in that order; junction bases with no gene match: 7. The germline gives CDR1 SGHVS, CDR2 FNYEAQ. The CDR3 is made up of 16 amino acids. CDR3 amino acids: CASSFPSGRAGDTQYF. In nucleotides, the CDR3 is TGTGCCAGCAGCTTTCCTAGCGGGAGGGCCGGGGATACGCAGTATTTT. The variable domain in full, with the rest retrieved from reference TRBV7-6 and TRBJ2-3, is GAGVSQSPRYKVTKRGQDVALRCDPISGHVSLYWYRQALGQGPEFLTYFNYEAQQDKSGLPNDRFSAERPEGSISTLTIQRTEQRDSAMYRCASSFPSGRAGDTQYFGPGTRLTVL.

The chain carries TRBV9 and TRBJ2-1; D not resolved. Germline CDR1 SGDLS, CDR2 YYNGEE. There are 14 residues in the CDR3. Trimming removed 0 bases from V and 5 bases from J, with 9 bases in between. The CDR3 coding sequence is TGTGCCAGCAGCGTAGACCTAGTGAACAATGAGCAGTTCTTC. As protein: CASSVDLVNNEQFF.

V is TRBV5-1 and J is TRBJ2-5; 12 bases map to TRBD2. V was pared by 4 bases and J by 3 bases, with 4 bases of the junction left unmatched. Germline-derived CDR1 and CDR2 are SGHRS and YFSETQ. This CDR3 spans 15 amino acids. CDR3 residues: CASSTRTSGEETQYF. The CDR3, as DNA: TGCGCCAGCAGCACAAGGACTAGCGGGGAAGAGACCCAGTACTTC.

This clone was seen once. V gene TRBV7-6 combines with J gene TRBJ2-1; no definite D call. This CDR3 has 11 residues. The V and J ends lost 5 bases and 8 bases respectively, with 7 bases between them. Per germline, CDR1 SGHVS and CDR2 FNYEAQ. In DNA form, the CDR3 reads TGTGCCAGCAGCCCCGCTCATGAGCAGTTCTTC. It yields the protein CASSPAHEQFF.

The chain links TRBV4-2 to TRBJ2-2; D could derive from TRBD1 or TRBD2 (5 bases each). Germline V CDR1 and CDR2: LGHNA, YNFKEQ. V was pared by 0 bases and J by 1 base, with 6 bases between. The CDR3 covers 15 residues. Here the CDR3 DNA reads TGTGCCAGCAGCCAAGAGGGGGAGAACACCGGGGAGCTGTTTTTT. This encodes CASSQEGENTGELFF.

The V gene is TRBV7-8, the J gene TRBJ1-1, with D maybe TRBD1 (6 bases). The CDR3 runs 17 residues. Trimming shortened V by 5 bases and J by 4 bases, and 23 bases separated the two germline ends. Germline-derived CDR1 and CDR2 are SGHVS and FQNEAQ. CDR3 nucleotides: TGTGCCAGCAGCCCACAAGGGGGTCCCAGAGGGGCCACTGAAGCTTTCTTT. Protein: CASSPQGGPRGATEAFF.